This entry describes one T cell receptor beta chain. The antigen is unknown. This sample is drawn from a study of cytomegalovirus exposure and HLA in healthy donors. Study summary: Clustering assigned 81% of the approximately 390 genotyped donors to the Caucasian-associated ancestry cluster. General observations from the study: Reported results showed that the classifier diagnosed cytomegalovirus status with high specificity and sensitivity. Upon later analysis, HLA-associated TCR beta chains proved more clonally expanded than other, equally common chains.

This PCR relied on a set of 60 Vbeta primers and 13 Jbeta primers. Method: immunoSEQ multiplex PCR; TCRdb's copy keeps in-frame clones and lacks some. The sample consists of over 150,000 clones, about 80% of them appearing once. The ends were cut back, 5 bases at V and 2 bases at J, with 10 bases in the middle. Germline-derived CDR1 and CDR2 are SGHTA and FQGNSA. This CDR3 is 13 amino acids long. V gene TRBV7-2 combines with J gene TRBJ2-7; D ambiguous. Material for sequencing was PBMCs. The clonotype was recovered from a young woman in good health and CMV-seronegative. CDR3 in DNA: TGTGCCAGCAGCCGACTGGCAGCCTACGAGCAGTACTTC. Translated: CASSRLAAYEQYF.